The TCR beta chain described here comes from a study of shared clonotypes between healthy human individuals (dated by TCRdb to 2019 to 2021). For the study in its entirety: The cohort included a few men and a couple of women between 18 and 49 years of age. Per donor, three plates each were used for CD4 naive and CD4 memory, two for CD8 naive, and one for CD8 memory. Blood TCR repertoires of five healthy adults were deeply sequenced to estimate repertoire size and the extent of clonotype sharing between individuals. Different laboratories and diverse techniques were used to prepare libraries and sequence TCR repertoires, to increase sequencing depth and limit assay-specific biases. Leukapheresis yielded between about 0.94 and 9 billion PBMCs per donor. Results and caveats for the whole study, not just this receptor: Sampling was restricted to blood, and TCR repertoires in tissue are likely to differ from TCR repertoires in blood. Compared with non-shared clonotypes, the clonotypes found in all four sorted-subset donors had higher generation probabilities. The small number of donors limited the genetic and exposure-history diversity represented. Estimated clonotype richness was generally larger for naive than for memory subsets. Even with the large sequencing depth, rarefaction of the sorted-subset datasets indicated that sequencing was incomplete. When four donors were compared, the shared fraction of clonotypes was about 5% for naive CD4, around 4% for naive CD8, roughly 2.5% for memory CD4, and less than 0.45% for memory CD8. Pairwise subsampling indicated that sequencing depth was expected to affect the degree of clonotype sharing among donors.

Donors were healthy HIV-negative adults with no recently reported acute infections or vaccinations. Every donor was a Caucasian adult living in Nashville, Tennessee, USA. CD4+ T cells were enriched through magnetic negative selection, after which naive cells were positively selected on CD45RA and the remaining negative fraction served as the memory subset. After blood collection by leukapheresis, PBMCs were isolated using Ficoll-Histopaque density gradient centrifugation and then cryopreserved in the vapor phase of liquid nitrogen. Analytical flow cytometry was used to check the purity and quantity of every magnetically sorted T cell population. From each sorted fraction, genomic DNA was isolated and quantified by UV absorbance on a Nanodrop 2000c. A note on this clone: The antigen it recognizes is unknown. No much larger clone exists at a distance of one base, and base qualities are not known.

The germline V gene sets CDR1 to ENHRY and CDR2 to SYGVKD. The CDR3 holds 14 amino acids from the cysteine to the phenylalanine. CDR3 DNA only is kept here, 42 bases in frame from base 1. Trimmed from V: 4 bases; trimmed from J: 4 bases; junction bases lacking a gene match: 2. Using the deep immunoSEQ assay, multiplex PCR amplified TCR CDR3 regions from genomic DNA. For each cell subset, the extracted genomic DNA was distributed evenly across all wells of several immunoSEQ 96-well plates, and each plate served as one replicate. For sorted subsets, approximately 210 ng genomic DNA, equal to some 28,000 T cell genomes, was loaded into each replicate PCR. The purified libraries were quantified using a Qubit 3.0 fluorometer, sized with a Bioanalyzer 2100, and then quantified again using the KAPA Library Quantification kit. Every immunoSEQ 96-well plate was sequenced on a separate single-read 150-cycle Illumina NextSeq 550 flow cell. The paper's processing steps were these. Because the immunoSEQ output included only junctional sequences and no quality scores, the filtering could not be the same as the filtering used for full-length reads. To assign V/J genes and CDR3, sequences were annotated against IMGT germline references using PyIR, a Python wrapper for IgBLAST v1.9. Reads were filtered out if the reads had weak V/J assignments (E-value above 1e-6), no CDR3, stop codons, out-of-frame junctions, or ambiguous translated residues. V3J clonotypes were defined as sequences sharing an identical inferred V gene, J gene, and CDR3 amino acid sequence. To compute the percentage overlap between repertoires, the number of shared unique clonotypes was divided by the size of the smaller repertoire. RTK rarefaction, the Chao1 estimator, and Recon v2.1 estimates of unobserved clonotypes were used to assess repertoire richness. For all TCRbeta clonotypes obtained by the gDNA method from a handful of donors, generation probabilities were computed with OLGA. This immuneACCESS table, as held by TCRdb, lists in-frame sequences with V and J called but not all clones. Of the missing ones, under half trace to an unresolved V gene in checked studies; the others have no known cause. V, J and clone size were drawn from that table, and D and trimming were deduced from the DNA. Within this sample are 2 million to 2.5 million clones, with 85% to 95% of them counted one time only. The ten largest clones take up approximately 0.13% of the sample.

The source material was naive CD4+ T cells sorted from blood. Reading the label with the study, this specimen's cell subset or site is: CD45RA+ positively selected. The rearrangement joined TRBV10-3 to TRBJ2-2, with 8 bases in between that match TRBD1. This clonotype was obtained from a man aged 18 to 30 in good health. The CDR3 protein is CAISGTGFTGELFF. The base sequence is TGTGCCATCAGTGGGACAGGGTTCACCGGGGAGCTGTTTTTT.